Sequencing of this T cell receptor (beta chain) was carried out in a study of early T cells in non-severe SARS-CoV-2 infection. Looked up from germline, CDR1 is SNHLY and CDR2 is FYNNEI. This CDR3 comprises 15 residues. V shed 6 bases, J shed 10 bases, and the junction held 10 bases outside the gene matches. From the 5' RACE reads, TCRdb called clonotypes with MiXCR, one entry per CDR3 protein. Of more than 45,000 distinct CDR3 sequences in the sample, 9.5% to 15% are singletons; the top ten hold less than 4.5%. This chain connects TRBV2 to TRBJ2-2; 11 bases line up with TRBD2. The sequenced material came from whole blood. This receptor was obtained from an adult who was a healthcare worker with PCR-confirmed SARS-CoV-2 infection or an uninfected control (not recorded which). DNA of the CDR3: TGTGCCAGCAGCGACGGACTAGCGGGTGCCGTGGAGCTGTTTTTT. Translation: CASSDGLAGAVELFF.